Below, 28 T cell receptor beta chains from the same sample are listed, as sequenced in a study of chemoradiotherapy in HPV16-positive cancers (dated by TCRdb to between 2020 and 2023). Library preparation employed the immunoSEQ multiplex PCR assay. The table was pulled from immuneACCESS by TCRdb, which kept in-frame rearrangements only. Such tables lose some clones; where checked, under half of the loss comes from unresolved V genes, and the rest has no known cause. For this sample the table gives about 2,400 clones, of which about 90% were detected only once. About 7.4% of the sample belongs to the ten largest clones. The material sequenced was tumor tissue, taken from a patient who underwent chemoradiotherapy. The receptors originated from a human donor with HPV-associated anogenital cancer.

CDR3: CASSLGGRDIQYF. The CDR3 DNA reads as TGTGCCAGCAGCTTAGGCGGGAGAGACATTCAGTACTTC. This sequence joins TRBV7-2 and TRBJ2-4, with TRBD2 identical over 7 bases. V was pared by 1 base and J by 8 bases, with 2 bases of the junction left unmatched. The CDR3 spans 13 residues. Germline assignment: CDR1 SGHTA and CDR2 FQGNSA.

The chain links TRBV11-2 to TRBJ2-3; TRBD2 matches 9 bases. With 5 bases clipped from V and 3 bases from J, the junction kept 12 bases outside the gene matches. Germline CDR1 reads SGHAT; CDR2 reads FQNNGV. The CDR3 is made up of 17 amino acids. CDR3 protein: CASSVNFLGLATDTQYF. Written as DNA, the CDR3 is TGTGCCAGCAGCGTCAACTTCCTGGGACTAGCAACAGATACGCAGTATTTT.

This chain uses TRBV28 with TRBJ2-7; D is uncertain. There are 13 residues in the CDR3. Trimming cost V 3 bases and J 5 bases, with 11 bases left between them. Looked up from germline, CDR1 is MDHEN and CDR2 is SYDVKM. CDR3 residues: CASSLGGVHEQYF. In nucleotides, the CDR3 is TGTGCCAGCAGTTTGGGTGGGGTCCACGAGCAGTACTTC.

The V call is TRBV28, the J call TRBJ1-1; D is perhaps TRBD1 (5 bases). Trimming removed 6 bases at V and 1 base at J, with 18 bases between. The CDR3 consists of 16 residues. CDR1 is MDHEN, CDR2 SYDVKM, per germline. CDR3 coding DNA: TGTGCCAGCAGAGGGGAAGAGATGGTTACGAACACTGAAGCTTTCTTT. Protein: CASRGEEMVTNTEAFF.

The chain uses TRBV28 and TRBJ2-2; D is unresolved. Germline V gene sequence: CDR1 MDHEN, CDR2 SYDVKM. The CDR3 runs to 13 residues. The V and J ends lost 4 bases and 4 bases respectively, with 7 bases between them. In DNA form, the CDR3 reads TGTGCCAGCAGTTCGCGGATCACCGGGGAGCTGTTTTTT. Protein sequence: CASSSRITGELFF.

The chain recombines TRBV27 with TRBJ1-2; D not resolved. Germline V gene lookup returns CDR1 MNHEY and CDR2 SMNVEV (reference sequence). The CDR3 is 12 amino acids. Between the trimmed V and J ends, which lost 8 bases and 3 bases, there was a span of 10 bases. This CDR3 reads CASRGPYYGYTF. CDR3 bases: TGTGCCAGCCGTGGGCCCTACTATGGCTACACCTTC.

This chain joins TRBV5-4 and TRBJ2-7; perhaps TRBD1 as D (6 bases). The V end lost 0 bases, the J end lost 2 bases, and 15 bases lay between the germline ends. CDR3 length: 16 residues. Looked up from germline, CDR1 is SGHNT and CDR2 is YYREEE (reference sequence). The CDR3 sequence: CASSLDPTGLPYEQYF. CDR3 nucleotides: TGTGCCAGCAGCTTGGATCCGACAGGTTTACCCTACGAGCAGTACTTC.

V gene TRBV30 combines with J gene TRBJ2-7, with D perhaps TRBD1 or TRBD2 (7 bases each). The CDR3 runs 14 residues. Trimming removed 3 bases from V and 0 bases from J, with 12 bases in between. CDR1 and CDR2 (germline): GTSNPN, SVGIG (reference sequence). The CDR3 region has the DNA TGTGCCTGGAGGGGGGGGACAGTCTCCTACGAGCAGTACTTC. This sequence encodes CAWRGGTVSYEQYF.

The V gene is TRBV14, the J gene TRBJ2-5, with D hard to call. This CDR3 comprises 14 residues. CDR1 and CDR2 from the germline V gene are SGHDN and FVKESK. The V gene lost 4 bases and the J gene lost 0 bases, with 9 bases spanning the gap. The CDR3 sequence: CASSRNRNQETQYF. The CDR3 coding sequence is TGTGCCAGCAGCCGGAACAGAAACCAAGAGACCCAGTACTTC.

CDR3 bases: TGTGCCAGCAGTTTATCACAGAGCACTGAAGCTTTCTTT. It yields the protein CASSLSQSTEAFF. The genes are TRBV27 and TRBJ1-1; the D is unclear. Germline CDR1 and CDR2: MNHEY and SMNVEV (reference sequence). The CDR3 runs 13 residues. The V end was cut by 0 bases, the J end by 4 bases, with 6 bases between.

The chain employs TRBV7-3 and TRBJ2-3; D call uncertain. Deletions cut 1 base from V and 5 bases from J, with 10 bases between. Germline V gene sequence: CDR1 SGHTA, CDR2 FQGTGA. This CDR3 has 14 residues. The CDR3 DNA reads as TGTGCCAGCAGCTTAAATCTAGGGATAGATACGCAGTATTTT. It is translated as CASSLNLGIDTQYF.

A single count supports this clone. The chain employs TRBV18 and TRBJ2-7; tentative D call: TRBD2 (5 bases). Trimming shortened V by 3 bases and J by 2 bases, and 14 bases separated the two germline ends. Germline V gene data show CDR1 as KGHSH and CDR2 as LQKENI. The CDR3 has 15 amino acids. The CDR3 sequence: CASSPAWTSTYEQYF. CDR3 nucleotides: TGTGCCAGCTCACCCGCGTGGACTTCTACCTACGAGCAGTACTTC. The full variable domain, completed using reference TRBV18 and TRBJ2-7, is NAGVMQNPRHLVRRRGQEARLRCSPMKGHSHVYWYRQLPEEGLKFMVYLQKENIIDESGMPKERFSAEFPKEGPSILRIQQVVRGDSAAYFCASSPAWTSTYEQYFGPGTRLTVT.

The genes are TRBV6-4 and TRBJ2-7; D is unclear. V dropped 0 bases and J dropped 3 bases, with 15 bases sitting between them. CDR1 is MRHNA and CDR2 is SNTAGT in the germline V gene. This CDR3 region has 16 residues. CDR3 bases: TGTGCCAGCAGTGACTCCTCCACGCCGGATGACTACGAGCAGTACTTC. Translated: CASSDSSTPDDYEQYF.

V is TRBV5-1 and J is TRBJ2-7; 8 bases align to TRBD1. This CDR3 has 15 residues. Trimming cost V 4 bases and J 5 bases; bases outside gene matches: 11. Germline CDR1 and CDR2: SGHRS and YFSETQ. Here the CDR3 DNA reads TGCGCCAGCAGCGAGGGGCAGGGGGCAGTCGACGAGCAGTACTTC. It is translated as CASSEGQGAVDEQYF.

The CDR3 is CSVEVPDSGNTIYF. CDR3 in DNA: TGCAGCGTTGAAGTCCCCGACTCTGGAAACACCATATATTTT. The J gene is TRBJ1-3, the V gene TRBV29-1; D not certain. CDR1 SQVTM and CDR2 ANQGSEA come from the germline V gene. The CDR3 length is 14 residues. V dropped 1 base and J dropped 0 bases, with 7 bases sitting between them.

A note on this clone: The junction differs from germline at one of its ends, possibly a read error. The chain is built from TRBV5-6 and TRBJ2-7; 8 bases align to TRBD2. CDR3 length: 15 amino acids. Germline V lookup: CDR1 SGHDT, CDR2 YYEEEE. CDR3 nucleotides: TGTGCCAGCAGCTTGGTTGGACTAGCTTCTTACGCGCAGTACTTC. The encoded protein is CASSLVGLASYAQYF.

V is TRBV9 and J is TRBJ1-1; perhaps TRBD1 as D (6 bases). The ends were cut back, 3 bases at V and 5 bases at J, with 20 bases in the middle. This CDR3 has 16 amino acids. CDR1 SGDLS and CDR2 YYNGEE come from the germline V gene. As DNA, the CDR3 is TGTGCCAGCAGCGGACAACAGGGAGGACAAAGGACTGAAGCTTTCTTT. Its translation: CASSGQQGGQRTEAFF. The variable domain in full, with the rest retrieved from reference TRBV9 and TRBJ1-1, is DSGVTQTPKHLITATGQRVTLRCSPRSGDLSVYWYQQSLDQGLQFLIQYYNGEERAKGNILERFSAQQFPDLHSELNLSSLELGDSALYFCASSGQQGGQRTEAFFGQGTRLTVV.

V and J are TRBV2 and TRBJ1-4; D might be TRBD1 (5 bases). Trimming cost V 5 bases and J 7 bases, with 5 bases left between them. From germline, CDR1 is SNHLY and CDR2 FYNNEI. The CDR3 loop spans 11 amino acids. Written as DNA, the CDR3 is TGTGCCAGCAGTCAGGGTGAAAAACTGTTTTTT. This encodes CASSQGEKLFF.

The gene calls are TRBV7-9 and TRBJ2-7; D gene unclear. V lost 3 bases and J lost 0, with 0 bases in between. Germline V gene sequence: CDR1 SEHNR, CDR2 FQNEAQ (reference sequence). CDR3 length equals 11 residues. The DNA for the CDR3 is TGTGCCAGCAGCTTCTCCTACGAGCAGTACTTC. It specifies CASSFSYEQYF.

The rearrangement joins TRBV19 to TRBJ2-2, with 7 bases identical to TRBD2. Per germline, CDR1 LNHDA and CDR2 SQIVND (reference sequence). V gave up 6 bases and J gave up 5 bases; unmatched junction bases: 3. The CDR3 spans 13 residues. The CDR3 region is CASSLGGTGELFF. CDR3 nucleotides: TGTGCCAGTAGCTTGGGGGGGACCGGGGAGCTGTTTTTT.

V is TRBV7-2 and J is TRBJ2-7; D call uncertain. The CDR3 is 13 residues long. V lost 4 bases and J lost 0, with 7 bases in between. Germline CDR1 reads SGHTA; CDR2 reads FQGNSA. The CDR3 DNA sequence: TGTGCCAGCAGCTCAGCGTCCTCCTACGAGCAGTACTTC. It translates to CASSSASSYEQYF.

The chain joins TRBV5-1 to TRBJ2-5; D possibly matches TRBD1 or TRBD2 (5 bases each). The J call may be wrong; the DNA end is better matched by TRBJ2-7. CDR1 is SGHRS and CDR2 is YFSETQ in the germline V gene. The CDR3 totals 14 residues. This chain's CDR3 is CASSRDPPRDEQYF. The CDR3 DNA sequence: TGCGCCAGCAGTAGGGACCCACCGAGGGACGAGCAGTACTTC.

DNA for the CDR3: TGTGCCAGCAGCGTCCAGGGCGAACCAAACAATGAGCAGTTCTTC. Translating gives CASSVQGEPNNEQFF. This rearrangement joins TRBV9 to TRBJ2-1, with D perhaps TRBD1 (5 bases). Trimming left V 2 bases short and J 5 bases short, with 14 bases between. The CDR3 length is 15 residues. Looked up from germline, CDR1 is SGDLS and CDR2 is YYNGEE.

The rearrangement links TRBV4-2 to TRBJ2-7; D is ambiguous. Germline values: CDR1 LGHNA, CDR2 YNFKEQ. Trimming stripped 0 bases from V and 5 bases from J, with 5 bases between. The CDR3 consists of 12 residues. CDR3 in DNA: TGTGCCAGCAGCCAAGATCCAGACGAGCAGTACTTC. Amino acids: CASSQDPDEQYF.

The genes are TRBV7-9 and TRBJ2-7, with TRBD2 matching over 13 bases. The germline V gene encodes CDR1 SEHNR and CDR2 FQNEAQ (reference sequence). V trimming: 3 bases; J trimming: 7 bases; junction bases outside the gene matches: 6. The CDR3 is made up of 15 amino acids. The DNA of the CDR3 is TGTGCCAGCAGCTTGGTACTAGCGGGAGGGGGGGAGCAGTACTTC. Protein product: CASSLVLAGGGEQYF.

This sequence joins TRBV30 and TRBJ2-7; TRBD2 agrees at 13 bases. Trimming took 2 bases from V and 3 from J; bases not matched to a gene: 7. The CDR3 loop spans 16 amino acids. Germline V gene sequence: CDR1 GTSNPN, CDR2 SVGIG (reference sequence). CDR3 protein: CAWSPRLAGGGYEQYF. CDR3 DNA: TGTGCCTGGAGTCCCCGACTAGCGGGAGGCGGCTACGAGCAGTACTTC.

The J gene is TRBJ2-1, the V gene TRBV7-2; 10 bases line up with TRBD2. The CDR3 spans 17 residues. The junction had 10 bases not matched to a gene; V was cut back by 4 bases and J by 4 bases. CDR1 is SGHTA and CDR2 is FQGNSA in the germline V gene. CDR3 nucleotide sequence: TGTGCCAGCAGCTCGCCGGGACTAGCGACTATTTACAATGAGCAGTTCTTC. Its translation: CASSSPGLATIYNEQFF.

This clone has just a few counts. The gene calls are TRBV6-1 and TRBJ1-5; D unclear. Germline V gives CDR1 MNHNS, CDR2 SASEGT. The germline V and J ends were trimmed by 3 bases and 6 bases, with 9 bases remaining between them. This CDR3 is 13 amino acids long. The CDR3: CASSDRAFQPQHF. CDR3 coding DNA: TGTGCCAGCAGTGATAGGGCATTTCAGCCCCAGCATTTT.